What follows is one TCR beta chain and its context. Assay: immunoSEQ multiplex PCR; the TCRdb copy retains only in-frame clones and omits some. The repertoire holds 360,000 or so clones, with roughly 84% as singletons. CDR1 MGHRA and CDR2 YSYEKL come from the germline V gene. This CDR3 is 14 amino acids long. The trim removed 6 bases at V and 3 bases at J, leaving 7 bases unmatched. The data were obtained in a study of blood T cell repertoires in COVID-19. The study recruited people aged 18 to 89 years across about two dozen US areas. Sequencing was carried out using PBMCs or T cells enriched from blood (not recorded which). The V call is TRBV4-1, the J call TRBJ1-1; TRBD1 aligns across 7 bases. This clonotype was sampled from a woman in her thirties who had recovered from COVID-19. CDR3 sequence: CASRPRTGDTEAFF. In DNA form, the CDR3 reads TGCGCCAGCAGACCTAGGACAGGAGACACTGAAGCTTTCTTT.